Listed here are 17 T cell receptor beta chains from one sample, sequenced in a study of CD8 T cells in ankylosing spondylitis (dated by TCRdb to 2017 to 2019). Receptors were amplified or captured by 5' RACE. The instrument was an Illumina HiSeq 2500. Clones were called with MiXCR by TCRdb after fastp trimmed the public reads at Q25, and only in-frame beta chains were retained. Rows are combined by CDR3 protein, so each entry shows the most common genes and DNA. This sample comprises 200,000 to 300,000 distinct CDR3 sequences, roughly a tenth of them detected only once. The ten largest clones take up 2.5% to 3% of the sample. The material sequenced was blood, either unsorted or a sorted T cell fraction (not recorded which). The receptors were sampled from a male donor with ankylosing spondylitis or in good health (not recorded which).

This clonotype was observed many times. V usage is TRBV25-1 and J usage is TRBJ2-7, with D maybe TRBD2 (6 bases). The CDR3 runs to 13 residues. V was clipped by 4 bases and J by 3 bases, with 10 bases between them. Germline V gene sequence: CDR1 MGHDK, CDR2 SYGVNS. The CDR3 nucleotides are TGTGCCAGCAGTGTCACTAGCAGCTACGAGCAGTACTTC. Protein sequence: CASSVTSSYEQYF.

This clonotype was detected ten times or more. The genes are TRBV6-2 or TRBV6-3 and TRBJ2-1; 12 nucleotides match TRBD2. Germline CDR1 is MNHEY and CDR2 is SVGEGT. J lost 7 bases, V lost 2 bases, and 6 bases had no gene match. The CDR3 extends over 16 amino acids. The CDR3, as DNA: TGTGCCAGCAGTTACACGAGACTAGCGGGGGTGAATGAGCAGTTCTTC. Protein sequence: CASSYTRLAGVNEQFF.

There are a few counts of this clonotype. The gene calls are TRBV20-1 and TRBJ2-2; the match to TRBD2 covers 10 bases. After removal of 3 bases from V and 4 bases from J, the junction contained 8 bases not matched to a gene. The germline V gene has CDR1 DFQATT and CDR2 SNEGSKA (reference sequence). The CDR3 is made up of 16 amino acids. CDR3 sequence (DNA): TGCAGTGCTAGGCCTCTAGCGGGAGAGGTCACCGGGGAGCTGTTTTTT. This encodes CSARPLAGEVTGELFF.

This clonotype came up many times. The chain carries TRBV29-1 and TRBJ1-2, with 9 nucleotides matching TRBD1. CDR1 and CDR2 from the germline V gene are SQVTM and ANQGSEA. The V gene end was trimmed by 6 bases and the J gene end by 5 bases; junction bases not matched to a gene: 7. The CDR3 loop spans 13 amino acids. CDR3 DNA sequence: TGCAGCGTGTACAGGGGGCGCGAATATGGCTACACCTTC. Protein sequence: CSVYRGREYGYTF. Complete variable domain (other parts from reference TRBV29-1 and TRBJ1-2): SAVISQKPSRDICQRGTSLTIQCQVDSQVTMMFWYRQQPGQSLTLIATANQGSEATYESGFVIDKFPISRPNLTFSTLTVSNMSPEDSSIYLCSVYRGREYGYTFGSGTRLTVV.

This chain links TRBV12-3 or TRBV12-4 with TRBJ2-2, with D perhaps matching TRBD1 (5 bases). This CDR3 spans 16 amino acids. Between the trimmed V and J ends, which lost 5 bases and 2 bases, there was a span of 15 bases. The CDR3 protein is CASSPQGSFNTGELFF. In DNA, the CDR3 is TGTGCCAGCAGTCCTCAGGGAAGCTTTAACACCGGGGAGCTGTTTTTT.

In regard to this clonotype: One junction end does not reproduce the germline sequence, and a read error may be involved. This rearrangement joins TRBV20-1 to TRBJ1-2; D call uncertain. From germline, CDR1 is DFQATT and CDR2 SNEGSKA (reference sequence). The CDR3 is 15 residues long. The CDR3: CCARDNPTANHGYTF. Written as DNA, the CDR3 is TGCTGTGCTAGAGATAACCCGACGGCTAACCATGGCTACACCTTC.

In its sample, this clonotype was seen many times. The chain recombines TRBV19 with TRBJ2-1; 10 bases match TRBD1. This CDR3 is built from 15 residues. Trimming removed 7 bases from V and 5 bases from J; junction bases left unmatched: 8. Germline V lookup: CDR1 LNHDA, CDR2 SQIVND (reference sequence). The CDR3 region is CASTTGTGENNEQFF. The CDR3 nucleotides read TGTGCCAGTACCACCGGGACAGGGGAGAACAATGAGCAGTTCTTC.

This clonotype has a handful of counts. The chain combines TRBV30 with TRBJ1-5; the D is unclear. The CDR3 runs to 13 residues. Trimming took 2 bases from V and 0 from J, leaving 5 bases between them. Germline assignment: CDR1 GTSNPN and CDR2 SVGIG (reference sequence). The CDR3: CAWSTSSNQPQHF. The CDR3 DNA sequence: TGTGCCTGGAGTACCTCTAGCAATCAGCCCCAGCATTTT.

The table lists this clonotype with many counts. This chain uses TRBV6-1 with TRBJ2-3; 13 bases are a match to TRBD2. This CDR3 region has 15 residues. CDR1 and CDR2 from the germline V gene are MNHNS and SASEGT. Germline trimming cut 6 bases from V and 6 bases from J; bases unmatched to any gene: 6. CDR3 region: CASSSGLAGRDTQYF. In DNA, the CDR3 is TGTGCCAGCAGCTCGGGACTAGCGGGGCGGGATACGCAGTATTTT.

This clonotype was observed many times. V gene TRBV20-1 combines with J gene TRBJ2-1; D gene unclear. CDR1 and CDR2 (germline): DFQATT, SNEGSKA (reference sequence). The CDR3 spans 15 residues. Between the trimmed V and J ends, which lost 1 base and 4 bases, there was a span of 14 bases. The CDR3 DNA follows: TGCAGTGCTAGAGTAGGCGATCCCTTTTACAATGAGCAGTTCTTC. This sequence encodes CSARVGDPFYNEQFF.

This clonotype was recorded a few times. The J gene is TRBJ1-5, the V gene TRBV30, with 8 bases aligning to TRBD1. CDR3 size: 15 residues. Germline-derived CDR1 and CDR2 are GTSNPN and SVGIG (reference sequence). After removal of 0 bases from V and 6 bases from J, the junction contained 7 bases not matched to a gene. The CDR3 nucleotides are TGTGCCTGGAGTGTGGGGGTGACAGGGGCTCAGCCCCAGCATTTT. This translates into CAWSVGVTGAQPQHF.

This clonotype was detected ten times or more. The V and J genes are TRBV29-1 and TRBJ1-1; 8 bases are shared with TRBD1. The CDR3 runs 13 residues. Trimming removed 6 bases from V and 1 base from J; junction bases left unmatched: 4. From germline, CDR1 is SQVTM and CDR2 ANQGSEA. The CDR3 nucleotides read TGCAGCGTGGGGACAGGAGGGAACACTGAAGCTTTCTTT. This translates into CSVGTGGNTEAFF. The full variable domain, with the rest looked up from reference TRBV29-1 and TRBJ1-1, is SAVISQKPSRDICQRGTSLTIQCQVDSQVTMMFWYRQQPGQSLTLIATANQGSEATYESGFVIDKFPISRPNLTFSTLTVSNMSPEDSSIYLCSVGTGGNTEAFFGQGTRLTVV.

This clonotype came up many times. The chain joins TRBV20-1 to TRBJ2-7; 14 positions agree with TRBD2. The CDR3 is made up of 16 amino acids. J lost 2 bases, V lost 7 bases, and 10 bases had no gene match. CDR1 DFQATT and CDR2 SNEGSKA come from the germline V gene (reference sequence). CDR3 sequence (DNA): TGCAGTGGGCAGCCGGGGACTAGCGGGAGAACCTACGAGCAGTACTTC. Translating gives CSGQPGTSGRTYEQYF.

This clonotype has only a few counts. This chain uses TRBV23-1 with TRBJ2-5, with D perhaps matching TRBD1 (6 bases). TRBV23-1 is an ORF, with its function uncertain. Trimming removed 7 bases from V and 3 bases from J, with 12 bases in between. The CDR3 runs to 13 residues. The DNA of the CDR3 is TGCGCCAGCACCATCACAGGGAAAGAGACCCAGTACTTC. It specifies CASTITGKETQYF.

Many counts were recorded for this clonotype. The V gene is TRBV5-1, the J gene TRBJ2-1, with D perhaps assigned TRBD1 or TRBD2 (5 bases each). This CDR3 comprises 18 residues. CDR1 is SGHRS, CDR2 YFSETQ, per germline. Trimming cost V 4 bases and J 3 bases, with 23 bases left between them. CDR3 residues: CASSVSHSGRRDYNEQFF. The CDR3 DNA is TGCGCCAGCAGCGTATCACACTCGGGACGCCGAGACTACAATGAGCAGTTCTTC.

This clonotype was detected ten times or more. The chain couples TRBV20-1 to TRBJ2-4; TRBD1 matches 9 bases. The CDR3 length is 14 residues. CDR1 and CDR2 from the germline V gene are DFQATT and SNEGSKA (reference sequence). V lost 5 bases, J lost 4 bases, and 6 bases stayed unmatched. DNA of the CDR3: TGCAGTGCTTCCATGGGACAGGGAAAAAACATTCAGTACTTC. It is translated as CSASMGQGKNIQYF.

CDR3 residues: CASSAMTGGGLEAFF. The CDR3 bases are TGCGCCAGCAGCGCAATGACAGGGGGCGGCCTTGAAGCTTTCTTT. V usage is TRBV5-1 and J usage is TRBJ1-1; 10 bases fit TRBD1. J was trimmed by 7 bases and V by 4 bases; bases with no gene match: 10. The CDR3 length is 15 residues. CDR1 and CDR2 (germline): SGHRS, YFSETQ.